This T cell receptor beta chain stems from a study of blood T cells in healthy people across ages. Study-level results: PBMC samples, being unsorted, prevented any conclusive comparison of naive and antigen-experienced cells.

Comments on this clonotype: Its antigen is not known.

A sample-barcoded 5' primer and a J-beta primer mix were used in a second PCR of roughly 7 to 11 cycles. Every cDNA molecule bore a tag from a template-switch adaptor containing 12 random nucleotides. One entry per CDR3 protein results from TCRdb running MiXCR on the 5' RACE reads. This sample has hundreds of thousands of distinct CDR3 sequences; 58% occur once, and the top ten carry around 22%. The specimen sequenced was blood. The origin of this receptor is a man aged 25 to 40 in good health.

CDR3 loop: CASNSQVGSRQETQYF. The CDR3 nucleotides are TGTGCCAGCAACTCTCAGGTCGGCAGCCGCCAAGAGACCCAGTACTTC. The chain recombines TRBV7-8 with TRBJ2-5, with D unclear. The CDR3 is 16 residues long. V was clipped by 7 bases and J by 1 base, with 19 bases between them. Germline assignment: CDR1 SGHVS and CDR2 FQNEAQ.